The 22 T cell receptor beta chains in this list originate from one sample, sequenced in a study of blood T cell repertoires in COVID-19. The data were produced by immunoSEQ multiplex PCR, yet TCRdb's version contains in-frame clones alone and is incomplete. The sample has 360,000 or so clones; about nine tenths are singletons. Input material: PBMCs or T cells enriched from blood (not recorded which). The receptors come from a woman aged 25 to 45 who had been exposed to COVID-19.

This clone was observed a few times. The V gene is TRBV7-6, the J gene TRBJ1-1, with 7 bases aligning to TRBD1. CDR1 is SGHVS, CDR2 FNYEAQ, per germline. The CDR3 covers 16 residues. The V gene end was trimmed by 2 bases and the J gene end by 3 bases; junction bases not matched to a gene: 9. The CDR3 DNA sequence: TGTGCCAGCAGCTTACTTCTGCCAGGGACAGACACTGAAGCTTTCTTT. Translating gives CASSLLLPGTDTEAFF.

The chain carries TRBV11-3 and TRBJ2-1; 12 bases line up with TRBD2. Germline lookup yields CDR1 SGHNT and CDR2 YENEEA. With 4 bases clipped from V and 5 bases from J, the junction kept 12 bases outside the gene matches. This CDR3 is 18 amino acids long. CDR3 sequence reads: CASSYLNGLAGGDNEQFF. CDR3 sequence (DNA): TGTGCCAGCAGCTATTTGAATGGGCTAGCGGGAGGGGACAATGAGCAGTTCTTC.

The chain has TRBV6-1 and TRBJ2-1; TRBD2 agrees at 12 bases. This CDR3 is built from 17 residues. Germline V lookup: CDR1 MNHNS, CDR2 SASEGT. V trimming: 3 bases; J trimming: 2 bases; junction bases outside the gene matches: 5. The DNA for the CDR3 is TGTGCCAGCAGTGACCCGACTAGCGGGAGCCCCTACAATGAGCAGTTCTTC. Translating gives CASSDPTSGSPYNEQFF.

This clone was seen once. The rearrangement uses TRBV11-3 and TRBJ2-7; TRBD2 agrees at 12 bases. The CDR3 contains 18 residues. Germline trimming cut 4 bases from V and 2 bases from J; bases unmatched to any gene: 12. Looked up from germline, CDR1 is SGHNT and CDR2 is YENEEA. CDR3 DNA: TGTGCCAGCAGCTCCCTCAGCCTAGCGGGAGGGGCCCCCTACGAGCAGTACTTC. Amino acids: CASSSLSLAGGAPYEQYF. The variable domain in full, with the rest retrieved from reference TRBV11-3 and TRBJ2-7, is EAGVVQSPRYKIIEKKQPVAFWCNPISGHNTLYWYLQNLGQGPELLIRYENEEAVDDSQLPKDRFSAERLKGVDSTLKIQPAELGDSAVYLCASSSLSLAGGAPYEQYFGPGTRLTVT.

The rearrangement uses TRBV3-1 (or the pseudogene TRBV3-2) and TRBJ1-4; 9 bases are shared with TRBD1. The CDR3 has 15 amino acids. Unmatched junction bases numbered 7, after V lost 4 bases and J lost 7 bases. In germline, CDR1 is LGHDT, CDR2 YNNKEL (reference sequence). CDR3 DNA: TGTGCCAGCAGCCCCAACAGGGGGCGGGGTGAAAAACTGTTTTTT. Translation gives CASSPNRGRGEKLFF.

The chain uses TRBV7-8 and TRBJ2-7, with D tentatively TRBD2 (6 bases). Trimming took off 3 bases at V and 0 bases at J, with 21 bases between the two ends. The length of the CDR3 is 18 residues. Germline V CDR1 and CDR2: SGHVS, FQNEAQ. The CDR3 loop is CASSLEGSTERCSYEQYF. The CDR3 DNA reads TGTGCCAGCAGCTTGGAGGGGTCGACTGAGAGATGCTCCTACGAGCAGTACTTC.

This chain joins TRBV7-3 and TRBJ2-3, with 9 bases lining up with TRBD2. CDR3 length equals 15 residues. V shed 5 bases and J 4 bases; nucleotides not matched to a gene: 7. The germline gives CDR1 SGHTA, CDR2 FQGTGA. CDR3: CASSPIAGVADTQYF. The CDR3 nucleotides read TGTGCCAGCAGCCCGATAGCGGGAGTGGCAGATACGCAGTATTTT.

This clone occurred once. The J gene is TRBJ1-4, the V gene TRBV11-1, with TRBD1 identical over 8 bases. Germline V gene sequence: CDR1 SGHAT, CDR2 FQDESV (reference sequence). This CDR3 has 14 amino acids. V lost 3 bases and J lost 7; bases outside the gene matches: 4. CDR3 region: CASSFGQGLEKLFF. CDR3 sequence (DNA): TGTGCCAGCAGCTTCGGACAGGGCCTTGAAAAACTGTTTTTT.

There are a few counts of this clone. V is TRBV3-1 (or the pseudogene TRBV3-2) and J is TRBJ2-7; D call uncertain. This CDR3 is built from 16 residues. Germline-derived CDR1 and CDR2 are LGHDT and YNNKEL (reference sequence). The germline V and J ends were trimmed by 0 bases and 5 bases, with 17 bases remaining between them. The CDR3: CASSQEGPLTSDEQYF. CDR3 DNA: TGTGCCAGCAGCCAAGAGGGCCCCCTAACTTCTGACGAGCAGTACTTC.

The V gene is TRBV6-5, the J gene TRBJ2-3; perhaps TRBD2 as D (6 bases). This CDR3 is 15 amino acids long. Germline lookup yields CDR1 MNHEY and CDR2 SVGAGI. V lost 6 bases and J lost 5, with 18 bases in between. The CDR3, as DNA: TGTGCCAGCAGCTCGACTAGAATAGTATTAGATACGCAGTATTTT. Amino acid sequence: CASSSTRIVLDTQYF.

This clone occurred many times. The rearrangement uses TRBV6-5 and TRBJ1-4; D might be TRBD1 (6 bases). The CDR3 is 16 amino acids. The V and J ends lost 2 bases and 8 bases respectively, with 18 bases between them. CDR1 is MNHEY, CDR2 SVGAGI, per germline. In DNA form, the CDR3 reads TGTGCCAGCAGTTACGGGGCAGGGGTAAAGGGGGAAAAACTGTTTTTT. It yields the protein CASSYGAGVKGEKLFF.

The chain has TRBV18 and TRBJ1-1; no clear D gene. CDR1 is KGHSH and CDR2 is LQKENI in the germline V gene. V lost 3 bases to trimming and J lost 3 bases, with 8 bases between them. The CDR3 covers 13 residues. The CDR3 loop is CASSPEAYTEAFF. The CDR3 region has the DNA TGTGCCAGCTCACCGGAGGCCTACACTGAAGCTTTCTTT.

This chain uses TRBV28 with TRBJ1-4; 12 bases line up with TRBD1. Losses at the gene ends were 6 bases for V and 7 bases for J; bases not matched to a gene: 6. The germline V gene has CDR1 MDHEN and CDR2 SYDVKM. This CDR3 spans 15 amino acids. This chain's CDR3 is CASSPSGQGAEKLFF. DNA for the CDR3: TGTGCCAGCAGCCCGTCGGGACAGGGGGCTGAAAAACTGTTTTTT.

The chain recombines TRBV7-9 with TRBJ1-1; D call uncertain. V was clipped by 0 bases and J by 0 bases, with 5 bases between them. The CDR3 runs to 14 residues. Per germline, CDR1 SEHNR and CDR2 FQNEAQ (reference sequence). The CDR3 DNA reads TGTGCCAGCAGCTTAGCCCTATTGAACACTGAAGCTTTCTTT. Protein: CASSLALLNTEAFF. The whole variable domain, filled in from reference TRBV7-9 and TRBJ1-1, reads DTGVSQNPRHKITKRGQNVTFRCDPISEHNRLYWYRQTLGQGPEFLTYFQNEAQLEKSRLLSDRFSAERPKGSFSTLEIQRTEQGDSAMYLCASSLALLNTEAFFGQGTRLTVV.

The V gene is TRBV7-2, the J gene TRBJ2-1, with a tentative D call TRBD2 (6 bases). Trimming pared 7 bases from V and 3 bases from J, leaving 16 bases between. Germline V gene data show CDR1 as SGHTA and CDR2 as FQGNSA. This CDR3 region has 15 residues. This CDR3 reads CASKEGIGVYNEQFF. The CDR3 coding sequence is TGTGCCAGCAAGGAGGGGATCGGGGTCTACAATGAGCAGTTCTTC.

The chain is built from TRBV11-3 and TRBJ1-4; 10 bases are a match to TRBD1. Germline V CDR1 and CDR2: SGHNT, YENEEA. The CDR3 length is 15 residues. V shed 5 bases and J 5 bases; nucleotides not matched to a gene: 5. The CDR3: CASSPGQGINEKLFF. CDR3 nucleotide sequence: TGTGCCAGCAGCCCGGGACAGGGGATAAATGAAAAACTGTTTTTT.

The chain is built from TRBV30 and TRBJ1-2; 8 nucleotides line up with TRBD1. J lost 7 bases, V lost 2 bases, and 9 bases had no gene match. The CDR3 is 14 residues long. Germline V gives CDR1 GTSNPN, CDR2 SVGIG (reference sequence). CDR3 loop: CAWSWLGQVGGYTF. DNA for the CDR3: TGTGCCTGGAGTTGGCTGGGACAGGTGGGTGGCTACACCTTC.

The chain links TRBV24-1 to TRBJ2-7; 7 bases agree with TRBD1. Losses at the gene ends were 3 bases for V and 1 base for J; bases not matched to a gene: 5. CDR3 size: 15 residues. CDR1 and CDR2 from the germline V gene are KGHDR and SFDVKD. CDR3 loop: CATSDPGQNSYEQYF. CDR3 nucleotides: TGTGCCACCAGTGATCCGGGACAGAATTCCTACGAGCAGTACTTC.

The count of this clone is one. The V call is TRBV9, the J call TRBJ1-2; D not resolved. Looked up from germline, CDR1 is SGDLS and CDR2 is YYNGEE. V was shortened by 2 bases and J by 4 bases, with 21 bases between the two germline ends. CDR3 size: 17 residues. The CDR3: CASSVRSTTPRGYGYTF. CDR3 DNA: TGTGCCAGCAGCGTTCGTAGTACGACACCGCGTGGCTATGGCTACACCTTC.

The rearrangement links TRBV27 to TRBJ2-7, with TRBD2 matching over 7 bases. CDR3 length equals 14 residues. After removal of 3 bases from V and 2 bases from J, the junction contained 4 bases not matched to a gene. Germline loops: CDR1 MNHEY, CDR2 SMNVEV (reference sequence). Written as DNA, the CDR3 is TGTGCCAGCAGTTTCGCGGGGACTACCTACGAGCAGTACTTC. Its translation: CASSFAGTTYEQYF.

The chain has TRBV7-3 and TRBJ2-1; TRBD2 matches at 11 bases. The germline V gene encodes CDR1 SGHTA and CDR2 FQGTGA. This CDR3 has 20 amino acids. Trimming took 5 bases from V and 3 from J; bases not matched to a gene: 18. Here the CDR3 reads CASSPFPGQTGLAGYNEQFF. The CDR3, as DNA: TGTGCCAGCAGCCCATTCCCGGGACAGACAGGACTAGCGGGCTACAATGAGCAGTTCTTC.

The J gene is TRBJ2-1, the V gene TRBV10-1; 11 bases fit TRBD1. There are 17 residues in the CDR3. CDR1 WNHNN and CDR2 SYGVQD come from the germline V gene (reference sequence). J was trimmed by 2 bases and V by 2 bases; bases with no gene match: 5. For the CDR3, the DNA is TGCGCCAGCAGTGAGGGGGGACAGGGGGTACCCTACAATGAGCAGTTCTTC. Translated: CASSEGGQGVPYNEQFF.